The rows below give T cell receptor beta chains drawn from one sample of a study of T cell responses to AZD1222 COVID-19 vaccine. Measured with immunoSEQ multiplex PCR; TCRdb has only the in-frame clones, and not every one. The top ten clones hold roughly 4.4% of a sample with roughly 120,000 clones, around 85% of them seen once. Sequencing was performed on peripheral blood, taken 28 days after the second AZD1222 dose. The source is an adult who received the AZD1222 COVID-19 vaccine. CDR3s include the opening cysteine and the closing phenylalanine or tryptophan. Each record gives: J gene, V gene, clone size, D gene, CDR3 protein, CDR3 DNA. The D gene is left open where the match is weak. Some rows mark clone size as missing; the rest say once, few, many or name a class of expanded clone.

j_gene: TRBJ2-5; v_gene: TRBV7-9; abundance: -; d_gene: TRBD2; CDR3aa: CASNGGPGLGETQYF; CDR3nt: TGTGCCAGCAACGGGGGACCGGGACTAGGGGAGACCCAGTACTTC
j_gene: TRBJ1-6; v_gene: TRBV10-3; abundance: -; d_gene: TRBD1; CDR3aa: CAISYQGAGSPLHF; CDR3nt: TGTGCCATCAGTTACCAGGGGGCTGGGTCACCCCTCCACTTT
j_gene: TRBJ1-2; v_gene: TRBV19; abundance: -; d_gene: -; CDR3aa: CASSTESPNYGYTF; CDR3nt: TGTGCCAGTAGTACAGAATCCCCTAACTATGGCTACACCTTC
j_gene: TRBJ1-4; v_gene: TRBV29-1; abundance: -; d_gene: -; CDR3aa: CSAQARFGEKLFF; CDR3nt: TGCAGCGCCCAGGCCCGTTTTGGGGAAAAACTGTTTTTT
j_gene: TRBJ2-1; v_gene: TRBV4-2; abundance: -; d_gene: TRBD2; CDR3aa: CASSQDPAGGLNEQFF; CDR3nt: TGTGCCAGCAGCCAAGATCCAGCGGGGGGGCTAAATGAGCAGTTCTTC
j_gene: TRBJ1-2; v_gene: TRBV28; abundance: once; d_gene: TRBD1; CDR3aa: CASSLGPDRSYGYTF; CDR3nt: TGTGCCAGCAGTTTAGGCCCGGACAGGTCCTATGGCTACACCTTC
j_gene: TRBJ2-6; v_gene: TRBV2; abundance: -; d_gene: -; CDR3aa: CASSWGPGANVLTF; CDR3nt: TGTGCCAGCAGTTGGGGGCCGGGGGCCAACGTCCTGACTTTC
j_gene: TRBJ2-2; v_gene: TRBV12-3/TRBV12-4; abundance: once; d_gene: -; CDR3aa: CASSRGLSGELFF; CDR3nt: TGTGCCAGCAGTCGCGGGCTGTCCGGGGAGCTGTTTTTT
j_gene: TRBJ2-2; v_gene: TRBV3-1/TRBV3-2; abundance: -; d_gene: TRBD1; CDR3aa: CASSHGQGDTGELFF; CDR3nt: TGTGCCAGCAGCCACGGACAGGGAGACACCGGGGAGCTGTTTTTT
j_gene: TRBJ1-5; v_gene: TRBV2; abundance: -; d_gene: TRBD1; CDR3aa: CASRDRVVQPQHF; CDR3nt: TGTGCCAGCAGGGACAGGGTTGTTCAGCCCCAGCATTTT
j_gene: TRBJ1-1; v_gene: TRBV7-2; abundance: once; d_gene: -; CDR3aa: CASNPPGRDTEAFF; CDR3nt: TGTGCCAGCAACCCCCCAGGACGGGACACTGAAGCTTTCTTT
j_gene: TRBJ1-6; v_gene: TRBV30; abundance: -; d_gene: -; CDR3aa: CAWSPTGTWSSYNSPLHF; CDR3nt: TGTGCCTGGAGTCCCACAGGGACATGGAGCTCCTATAATTCACCCCTCCACTTT
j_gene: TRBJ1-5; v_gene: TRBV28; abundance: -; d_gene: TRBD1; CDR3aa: CASTTGTGNQPQHF; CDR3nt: TGTGCCAGCACCACCGGGACAGGGAATCAGCCCCAGCATTTT
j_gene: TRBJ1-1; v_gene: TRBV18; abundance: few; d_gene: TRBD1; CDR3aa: CASSRQGNTEAFF; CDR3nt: TGTGCCAGCTCACGACAGGGGAACACTGAAGCTTTCTTT
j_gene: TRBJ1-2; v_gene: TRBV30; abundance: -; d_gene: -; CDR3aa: CAWRVRDGGYTF; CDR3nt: TGTGCCTGGAGGGTTAGGGATGGGGGCTACACCTTC
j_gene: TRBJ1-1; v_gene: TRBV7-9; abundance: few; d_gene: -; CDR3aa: CASSTRGGRATEAFF; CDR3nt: TGTGCCAGCAGCACCCGTGGGGGGCGGGCGACTGAAGCTTTCTTT
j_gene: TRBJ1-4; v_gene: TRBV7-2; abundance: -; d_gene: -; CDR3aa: CASRRGTNEKLFF; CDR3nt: TGTGCCAGTAGGAGGGGTACTAATGAAAAACTGTTTTTT
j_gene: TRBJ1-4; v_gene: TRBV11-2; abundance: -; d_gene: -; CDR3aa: CASSLVISTNEKLFF; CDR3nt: TGTGCCAGCAGCTTAGTTATTTCAACTAATGAAAAACTGTTTTTT
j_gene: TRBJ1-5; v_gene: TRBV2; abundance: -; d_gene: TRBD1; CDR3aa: CASRGQVESNQPQHF; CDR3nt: TGTGCCAGCAGGGGACAGGTAGAGAGCAATCAGCCCCAGCATTTT
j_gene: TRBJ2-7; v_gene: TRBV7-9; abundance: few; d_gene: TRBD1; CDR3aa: CASSFSRGLPEQYF; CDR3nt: TGTGCCAGCAGCTTTAGCAGGGGGCTTCCCGAGCAGTACTTC
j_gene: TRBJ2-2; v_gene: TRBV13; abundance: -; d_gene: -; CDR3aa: CASRRTGGGNTGELFF; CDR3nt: TGTGCCAGCAGAAGAACGGGGGGCGGGAACACCGGGGAGCTGTTTTTT
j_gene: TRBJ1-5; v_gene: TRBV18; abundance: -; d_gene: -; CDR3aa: CASSPGGAGNQPQHF; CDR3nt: TGTGCCAGCTCACCCGGGGGGGCCGGCAATCAGCCCCAGCATTTT
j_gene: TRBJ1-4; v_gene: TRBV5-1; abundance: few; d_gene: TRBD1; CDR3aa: CASSPMGTGAREKLFF; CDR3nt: TGCGCCAGCAGCCCTATGGGGACAGGGGCGCGGGAAAAACTGTTTTTT
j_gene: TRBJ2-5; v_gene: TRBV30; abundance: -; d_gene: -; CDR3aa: CAWSVRKGETQYF; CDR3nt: TGTGCCTGGAGTGTACGTAAAGGGGAGACCCAGTACTTC
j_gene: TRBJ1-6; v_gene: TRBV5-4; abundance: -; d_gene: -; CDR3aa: CASSLASGGGSPLHF; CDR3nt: TGTGCCAGCAGCTTGGCGAGCGGCGGAGGATCACCCCTCCACTTT
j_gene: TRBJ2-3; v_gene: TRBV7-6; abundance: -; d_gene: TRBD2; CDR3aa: CASSLRSLAGATITDTQYF; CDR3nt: TGTGCCAGCAGCTTACGATCTCTAGCGGGTGCCACTATCACAGATACGCAGTATTTT
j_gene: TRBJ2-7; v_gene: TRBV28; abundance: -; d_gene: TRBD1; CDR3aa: CASSAGTGANEQYF; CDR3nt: TGTGCCAGCAGTGCCGGGACAGGGGCCAACGAGCAGTACTTC
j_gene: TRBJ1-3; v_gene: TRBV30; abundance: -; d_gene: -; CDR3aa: CAWSVGGFGNTIYF; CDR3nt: TGTGCCTGGAGCGTAGGGGGATTTGGAAACACCATATATTTT
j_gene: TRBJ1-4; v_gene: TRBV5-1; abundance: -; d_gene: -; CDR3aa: CASRQDANEKLFF; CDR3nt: TGCGCCAGCAGACAGGACGCTAATGAAAAACTGTTTTTT
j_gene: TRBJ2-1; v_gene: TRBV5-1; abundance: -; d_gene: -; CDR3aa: CASSLTVSSYNEQFF; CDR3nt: TGCGCCAGCAGCTTAACAGTGAGCTCCTACAATGAGCAGTTCTTC
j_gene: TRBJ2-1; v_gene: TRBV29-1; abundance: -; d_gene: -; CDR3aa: CSVELWEVGQGFDEQFF; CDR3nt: TGCAGCGTTGAACTGTGGGAAGTCGGGCAGGGGTTCGATGAGCAGTTCTTC
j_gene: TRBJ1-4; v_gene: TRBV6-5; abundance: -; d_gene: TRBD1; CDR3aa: CASSYSDRENEKLFF; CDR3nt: TGTGCCAGCAGTTACTCGGACAGGGAGAATGAAAAACTGTTTTTT
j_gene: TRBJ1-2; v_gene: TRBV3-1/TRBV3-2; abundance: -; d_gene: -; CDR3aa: CASSQDLRLANGYTF; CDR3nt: TGTGCCAGCAGCCAAGATTTGCGCTTAGCGAATGGCTACACCTTC
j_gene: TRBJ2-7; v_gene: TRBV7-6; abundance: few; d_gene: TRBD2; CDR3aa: CASSFSGGHYEQYF; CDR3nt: TGTGCCAGCAGCTTTAGCGGGGGGCACTACGAGCAGTACTTC
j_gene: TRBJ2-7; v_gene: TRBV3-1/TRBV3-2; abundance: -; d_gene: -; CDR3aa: CASSQAGWGLYEQYF; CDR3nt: TGTGCCAGCAGCCAAGCTGGCTGGGGACTCTACGAGCAGTACTTC
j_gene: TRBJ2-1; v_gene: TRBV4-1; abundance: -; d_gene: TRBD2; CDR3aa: CASSQDQAGGSLNEQFF; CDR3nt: TGCGCCAGCAGCCAAGACCAAGCGGGGGGATCCCTGAATGAGCAGTTCTTC
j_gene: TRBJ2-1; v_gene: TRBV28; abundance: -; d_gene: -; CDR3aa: CASTLGWGDEQFF; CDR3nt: TGTGCCAGCACCCTAGGGTGGGGGGATGAGCAGTTCTTC
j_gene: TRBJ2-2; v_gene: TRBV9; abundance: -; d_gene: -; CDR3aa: CASSPQTRDTGELFF; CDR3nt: TGTGCCAGCAGCCCACAGACTCGGGATACCGGGGAGCTGTTTTTT
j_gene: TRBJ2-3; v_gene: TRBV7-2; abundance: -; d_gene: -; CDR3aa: CASSLISQGSDTQYF; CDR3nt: TGTGCCAGCAGCTTAATTAGTCAGGGGTCAGATACGCAGTATTTT
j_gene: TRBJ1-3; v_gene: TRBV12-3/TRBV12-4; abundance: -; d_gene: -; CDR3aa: CASGMGTGNTIYF; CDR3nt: TGTGCCAGCGGCATGGGGACTGGAAACACCATATATTTT
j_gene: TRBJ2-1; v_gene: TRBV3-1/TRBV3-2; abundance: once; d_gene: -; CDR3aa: CASSYIGGLPHSSYNEQFF; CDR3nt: TGTGCCAGCAGCTATATCGGGGGGCTCCCCCATAGCTCCTACAATGAGCAGTTCTTC
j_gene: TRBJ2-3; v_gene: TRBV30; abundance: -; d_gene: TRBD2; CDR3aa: CAWSVHSPLAGENTQYF; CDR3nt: TGTGCCTGGAGTGTACACTCCCCCCTAGCGGGGGAGAATACGCAGTATTTT
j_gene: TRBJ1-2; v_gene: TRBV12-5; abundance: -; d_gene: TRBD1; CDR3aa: CASATTRGDRVYGYTF; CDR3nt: TGTGCTAGTGCAACCACAAGGGGGGACAGGGTCTATGGCTACACCTTC
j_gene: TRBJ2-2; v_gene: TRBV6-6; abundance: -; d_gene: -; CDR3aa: CASSSTVTGELFF; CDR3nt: TGTGCCAGCAGTTCCACCGTCACCGGGGAGCTGTTTTTT
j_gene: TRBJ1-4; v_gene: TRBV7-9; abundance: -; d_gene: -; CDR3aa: CASSPLTLGEKLFF; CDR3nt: TGTGCCAGCAGCCCATTGACCCTAGGGGAAAAACTGTTTTTT
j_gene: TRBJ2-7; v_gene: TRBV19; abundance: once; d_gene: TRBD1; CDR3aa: CASGTGPYEQYF; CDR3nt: TGTGCCAGTGGGACAGGGCCCTACGAGCAGTACTTC
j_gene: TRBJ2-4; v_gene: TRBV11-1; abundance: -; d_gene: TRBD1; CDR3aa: CASSITTGNIQYF; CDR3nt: TGTGCCAGCAGCATAACGACAGGGAACATTCAGTACTTC
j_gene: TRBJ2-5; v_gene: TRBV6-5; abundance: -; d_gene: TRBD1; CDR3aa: CASSWDSNLQETQYF; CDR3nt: TGTGCCAGCAGTTGGGACAGTAACCTGCAAGAGACCCAGTACTTC
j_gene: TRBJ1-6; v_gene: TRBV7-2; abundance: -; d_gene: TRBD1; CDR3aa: CASSSGQGHNSPLHF; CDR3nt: TGTGCCAGCAGCTCTGGACAGGGACATAATTCACCCCTCCACTTT